The clone carrying this TCR beta chain was counted ten times or more. The antigen remains undetermined. The source of the sample is a study of T cells in Graves' hyperthyroidism and ophthalmopathy. RNA transcripts served as the template for amplifying TCR beta CDR3 regions. Carried out on the TCR CDR3, a first-round RT-PCR used the HTBI primer set. A single record per CDR3 protein comes from TCRdb applying MiXCR to the multiplex PCR reads. This table holds hundreds of thousands of distinct CDR3 sequences, 15% to 19% found once. V lost 4 bases and J lost 0; bases outside the gene matches: 5. This CDR3 has 16 residues. The germline CDR1 and CDR2 sequences are LNHNV and YYDKDF (reference sequence). Study-wide results and caveats: Researchers found most expanded thyroid clonotypes above 0.001 in blood as well.

Graves' hyperthyroidism qualified as stable when ophthalmopathy did not progress within 18 months. The sample comprised blood. The J gene is TRBJ2-2, the V gene TRBV15, with 7 nucleotides matching TRBD2. This sequence originates from a young woman with Graves' hyperthyroidism. The CDR3 reads CATSKELAPNTGELFF. The CDR3 DNA follows: TGTGCCACCAGCAAAGAACTAGCGCCGAACACCGGGGAGCTGTTTTTT.